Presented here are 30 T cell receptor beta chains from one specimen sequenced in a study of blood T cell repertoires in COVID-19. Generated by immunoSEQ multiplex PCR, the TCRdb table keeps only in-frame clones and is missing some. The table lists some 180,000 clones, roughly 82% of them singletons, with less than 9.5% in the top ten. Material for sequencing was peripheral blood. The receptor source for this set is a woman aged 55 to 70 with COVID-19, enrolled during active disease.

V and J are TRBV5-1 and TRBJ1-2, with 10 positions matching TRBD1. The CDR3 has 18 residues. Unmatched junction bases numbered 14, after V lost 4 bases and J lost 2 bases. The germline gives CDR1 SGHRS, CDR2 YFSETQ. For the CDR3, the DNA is TGCGCCAGCAGCCCTTGGCGGGGACAGGGGACTGGGAACTATGGCTACACCTTC. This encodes CASSPWRGQGTGNYGYTF.

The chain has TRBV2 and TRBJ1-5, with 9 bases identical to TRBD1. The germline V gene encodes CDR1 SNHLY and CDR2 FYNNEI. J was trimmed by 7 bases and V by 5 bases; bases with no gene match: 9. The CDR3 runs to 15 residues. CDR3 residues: CASSNRDREGQPQHF. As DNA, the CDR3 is TGTGCCAGCAGTAACCGGGACAGGGAAGGGCAGCCCCAGCATTTT.

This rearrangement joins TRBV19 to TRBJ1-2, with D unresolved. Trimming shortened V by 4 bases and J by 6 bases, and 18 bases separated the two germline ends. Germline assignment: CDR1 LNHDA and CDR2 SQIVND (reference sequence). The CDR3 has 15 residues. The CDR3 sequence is CASSKRGSTNHGYTF. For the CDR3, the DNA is TGTGCCAGTAGTAAGCGGGGATCAACCAACCATGGCTACACCTTC.

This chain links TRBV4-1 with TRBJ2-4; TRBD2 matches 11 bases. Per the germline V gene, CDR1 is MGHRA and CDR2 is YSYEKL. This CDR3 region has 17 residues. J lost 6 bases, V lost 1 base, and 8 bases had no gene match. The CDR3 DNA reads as TGCGCCAGCAGCCAAGTGGGGACTAGCGGAGGTGGAAACATTCAGTACTTC. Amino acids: CASSQVGTSGGGNIQYF.

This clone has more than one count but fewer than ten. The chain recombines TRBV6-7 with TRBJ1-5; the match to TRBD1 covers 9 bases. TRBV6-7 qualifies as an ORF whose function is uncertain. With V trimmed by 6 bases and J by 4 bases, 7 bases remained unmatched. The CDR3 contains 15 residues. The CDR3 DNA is TGTGCCAGCAGGACCACCGGGACAGGGAATCAGCCCCAGCATTTT. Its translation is CASRTTGTGNQPQHF.

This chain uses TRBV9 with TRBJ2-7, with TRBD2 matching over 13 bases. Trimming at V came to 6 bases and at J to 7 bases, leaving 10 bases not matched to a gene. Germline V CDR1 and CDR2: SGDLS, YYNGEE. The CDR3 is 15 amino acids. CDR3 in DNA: TGTGCCAGCACCGAAGGACTAGCGGGAGCTGATGAGCAGTACTTC. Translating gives CASTEGLAGADEQYF.

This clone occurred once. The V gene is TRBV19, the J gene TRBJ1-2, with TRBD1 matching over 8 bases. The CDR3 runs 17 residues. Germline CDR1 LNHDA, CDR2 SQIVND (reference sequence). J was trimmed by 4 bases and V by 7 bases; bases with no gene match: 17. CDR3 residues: CASTPLGQGGLSYGYTF. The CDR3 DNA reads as TGTGCCAGTACCCCCCTCGGACAGGGCGGGCTGAGCTATGGCTACACCTTC.

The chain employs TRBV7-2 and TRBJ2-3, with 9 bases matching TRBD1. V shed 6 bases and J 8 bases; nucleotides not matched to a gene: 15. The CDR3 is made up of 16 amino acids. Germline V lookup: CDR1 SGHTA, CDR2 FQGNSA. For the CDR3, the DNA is TGTGCCAGCAGTCAGGGCTCGGACAGGGGCTGGGGTACGCAGTATTTT. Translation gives CASSQGSDRGWGTQYF. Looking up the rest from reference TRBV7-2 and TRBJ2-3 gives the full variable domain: GAGVSQSPSNKVTEKGKDVELRCDPISGHTALYWYRQSLGQGLEFLIYFQGNSAPDKSGLPSDRFSAERTGGSVSTLTIQRTQQEDSAVYLCASSQGSDRGWGTQYFGPGTRLTVL.

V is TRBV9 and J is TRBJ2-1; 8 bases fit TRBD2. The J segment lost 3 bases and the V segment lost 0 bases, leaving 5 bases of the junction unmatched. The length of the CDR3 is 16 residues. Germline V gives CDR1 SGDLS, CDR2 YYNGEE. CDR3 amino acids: CASSVVVAGFYNEQFF. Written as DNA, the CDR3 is TGTGCCAGCAGCGTAGTGGTAGCGGGGTTCTACAATGAGCAGTTCTTC. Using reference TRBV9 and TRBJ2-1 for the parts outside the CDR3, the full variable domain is DSGVTQTPKHLITATGQRVTLRCSPRSGDLSVYWYQQSLDQGLQFLIQYYNGEERAKGNILERFSAQQFPDLHSELNLSSLELGDSALYFCASSVVVAGFYNEQFFGPGTRLTVL.

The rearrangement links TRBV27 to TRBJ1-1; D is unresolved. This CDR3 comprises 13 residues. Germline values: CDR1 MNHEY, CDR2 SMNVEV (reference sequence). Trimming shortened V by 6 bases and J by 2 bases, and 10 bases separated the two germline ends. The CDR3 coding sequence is TGTGCCAGCAGCAATACATTTAACACTGAAGCTTTCTTT. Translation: CASSNTFNTEAFF.

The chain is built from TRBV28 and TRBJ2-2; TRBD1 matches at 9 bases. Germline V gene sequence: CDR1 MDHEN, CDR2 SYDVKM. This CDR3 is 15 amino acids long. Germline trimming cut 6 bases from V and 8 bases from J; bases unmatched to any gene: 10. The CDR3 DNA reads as TGTGCCAGCAGAGGGGGAGGACAGGGGTTTGGGGAGCTGTTTTTT. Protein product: CASRGGGQGFGELFF.

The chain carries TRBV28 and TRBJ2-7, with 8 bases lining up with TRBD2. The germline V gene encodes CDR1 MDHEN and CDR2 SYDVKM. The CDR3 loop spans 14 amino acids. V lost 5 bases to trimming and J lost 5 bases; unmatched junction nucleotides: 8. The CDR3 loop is CASSIAGKPHEQYF. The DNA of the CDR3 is TGTGCCAGCAGTATAGCGGGAAAGCCCCACGAGCAGTACTTC.

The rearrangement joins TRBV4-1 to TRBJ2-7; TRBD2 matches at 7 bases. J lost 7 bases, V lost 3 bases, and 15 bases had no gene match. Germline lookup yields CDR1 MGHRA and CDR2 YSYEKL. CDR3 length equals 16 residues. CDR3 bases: TGCGCCAGCAGCCAGTACCCTAGCGGACCACGGGGTGAGCAGTACTTC. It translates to CASSQYPSGPRGEQYF.

CDR3 nucleotide sequence: TGTGCCAGCGGCTCTCTCTCTGGAAACACCATATATTTT. Translating gives CASGSLSGNTIYF. This chain joins TRBV6-5 and TRBJ1-3; unclear D gene. Deletions cut 8 bases from V and 0 bases from J, with 8 bases between. This CDR3 contains 13 residues. CDR1 and CDR2 from the germline V gene are MNHEY and SVGAGI.

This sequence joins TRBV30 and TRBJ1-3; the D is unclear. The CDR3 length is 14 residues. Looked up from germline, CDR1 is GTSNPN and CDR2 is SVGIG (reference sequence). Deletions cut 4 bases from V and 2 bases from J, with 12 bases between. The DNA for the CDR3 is TGTGCCTGGACCGACGGGGTCGCTGGAAACACCATATATTTT. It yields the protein CAWTDGVAGNTIYF.

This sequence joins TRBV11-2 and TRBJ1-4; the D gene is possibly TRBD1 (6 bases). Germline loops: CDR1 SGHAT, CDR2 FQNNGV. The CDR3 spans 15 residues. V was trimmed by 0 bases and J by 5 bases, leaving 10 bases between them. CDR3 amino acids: CASSLEAGENEKLFF. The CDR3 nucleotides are TGTGCCAGCAGCTTAGAGGCAGGGGAGAATGAAAAACTGTTTTTT.

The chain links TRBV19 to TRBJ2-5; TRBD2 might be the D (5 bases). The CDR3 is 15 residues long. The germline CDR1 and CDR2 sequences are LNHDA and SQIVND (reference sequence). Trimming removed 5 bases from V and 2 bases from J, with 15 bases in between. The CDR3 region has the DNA TGTGCCAGTAGTGCCGCCAGGACGGGGCAAGAGACCCAGTACTTC. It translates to CASSAARTGQETQYF.

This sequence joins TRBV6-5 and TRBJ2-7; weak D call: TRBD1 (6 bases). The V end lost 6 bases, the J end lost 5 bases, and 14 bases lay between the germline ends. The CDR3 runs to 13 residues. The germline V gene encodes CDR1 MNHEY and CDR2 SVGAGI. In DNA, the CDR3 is TGTGCCAGCAGGCCCAGGGGTGATGACGAGCAGTACGTC. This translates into CASRPRGDDEQYV.

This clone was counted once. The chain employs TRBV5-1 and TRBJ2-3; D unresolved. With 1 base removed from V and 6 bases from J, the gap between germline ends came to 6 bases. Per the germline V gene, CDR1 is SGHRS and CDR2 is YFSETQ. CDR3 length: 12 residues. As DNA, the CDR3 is TGCGCCAGCAGCTTGCGTCAGGATACGCAGTATTTT. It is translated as CASSLRQDTQYF. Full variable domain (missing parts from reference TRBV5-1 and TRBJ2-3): KAGVTQTPRYLIKTRGQQVTLSCSPISGHRSVSWYQQTPGQGLQFLFEYFSETQRNKGNFPGRFSGRQFSNSRSEMNVSTLELGDSALYLCASSLRQDTQYFGPGTRLTVL.

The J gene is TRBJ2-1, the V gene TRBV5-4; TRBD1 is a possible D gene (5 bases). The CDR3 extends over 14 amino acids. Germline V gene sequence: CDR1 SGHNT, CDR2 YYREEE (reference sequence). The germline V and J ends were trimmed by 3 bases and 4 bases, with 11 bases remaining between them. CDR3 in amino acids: CASSYRQIYNEQFF. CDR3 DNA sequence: TGTGCCAGCAGCTACCGACAGATATACAATGAGCAGTTCTTC.

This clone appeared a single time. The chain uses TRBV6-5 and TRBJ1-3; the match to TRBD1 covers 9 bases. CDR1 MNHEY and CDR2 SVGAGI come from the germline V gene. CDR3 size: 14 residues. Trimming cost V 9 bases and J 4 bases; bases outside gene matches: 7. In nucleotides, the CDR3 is TGTGCCAGTTGGGGACAGGGCGCGGGAAACACCATATATTTT. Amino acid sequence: CASWGQGAGNTIYF.

CDR3 amino acids: CASSYSSGAHGYTF. CDR3 nucleotides: TGTGCCAGCAGTTACTCGTCAGGGGCCCATGGCTACACCTTC. The rearrangement joins TRBV6-5 to TRBJ1-2, with D possibly matching TRBD1 (6 bases). The V end was cut by 0 bases, the J end by 6 bases, with 11 bases between. Germline V lookup: CDR1 MNHEY, CDR2 SVGAGI. The CDR3 is 14 amino acids.

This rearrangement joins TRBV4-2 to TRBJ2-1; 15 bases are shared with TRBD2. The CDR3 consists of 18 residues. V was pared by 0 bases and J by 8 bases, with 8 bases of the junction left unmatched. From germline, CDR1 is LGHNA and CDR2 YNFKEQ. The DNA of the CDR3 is TGTGCCAGCAGCCAAGAGCCCGGACTAGCGGGGGGGCCGCATGAGCAGTTCTTC. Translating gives CASSQEPGLAGGPHEQFF.

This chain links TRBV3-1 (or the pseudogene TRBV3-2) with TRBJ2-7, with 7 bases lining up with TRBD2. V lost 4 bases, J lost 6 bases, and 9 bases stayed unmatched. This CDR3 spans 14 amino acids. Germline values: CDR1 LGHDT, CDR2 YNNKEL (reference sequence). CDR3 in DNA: TGTGCCAGCAGCCGAGGGAGGGCCTCTGGCGAGCAGTACTTC. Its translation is CASSRGRASGEQYF.

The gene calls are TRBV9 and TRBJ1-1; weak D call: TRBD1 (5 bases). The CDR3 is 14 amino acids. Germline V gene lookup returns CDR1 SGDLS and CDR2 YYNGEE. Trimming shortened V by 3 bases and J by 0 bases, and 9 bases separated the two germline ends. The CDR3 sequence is CASSATALNTEAFF. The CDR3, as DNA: TGTGCCAGCAGCGCGACAGCTTTGAACACTGAAGCTTTCTTT.

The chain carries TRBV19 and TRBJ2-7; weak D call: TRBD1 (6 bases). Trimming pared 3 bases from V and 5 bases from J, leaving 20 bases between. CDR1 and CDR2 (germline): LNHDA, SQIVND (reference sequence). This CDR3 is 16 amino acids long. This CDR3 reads CASSINGPGDVDEQYF. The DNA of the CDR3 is TGTGCCAGTAGTATTAACGGGCCAGGGGATGTGGACGAGCAGTACTTC. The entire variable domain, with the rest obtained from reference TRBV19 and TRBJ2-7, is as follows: DGGITQSPKYLFRKEGQNVTLSCEQNLNHDAMYWYRQDPGQGLRLIYYSQIVNDFQKGDIAEGYSVSREKKESFPLTVTSAQKNPTAFYLCASSINGPGDVDEQYFGPGTRLTVT.

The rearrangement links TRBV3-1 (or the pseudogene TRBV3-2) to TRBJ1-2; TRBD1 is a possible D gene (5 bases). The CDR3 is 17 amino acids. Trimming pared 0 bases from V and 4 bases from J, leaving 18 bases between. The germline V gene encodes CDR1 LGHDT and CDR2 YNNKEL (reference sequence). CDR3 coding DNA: TGTGCCAGCAGCCAAGAAGCAGGCGGGGGTATGGGCTATGGCTACACCTTC. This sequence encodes CASSQEAGGGMGYGYTF.

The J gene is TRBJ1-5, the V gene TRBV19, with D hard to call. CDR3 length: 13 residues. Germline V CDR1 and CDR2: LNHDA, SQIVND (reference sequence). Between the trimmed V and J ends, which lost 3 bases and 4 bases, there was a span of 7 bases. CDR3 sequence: CASSMVGNQPQHF. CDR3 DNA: TGTGCCAGTAGTATGGTCGGGAATCAGCCCCAGCATTTT.

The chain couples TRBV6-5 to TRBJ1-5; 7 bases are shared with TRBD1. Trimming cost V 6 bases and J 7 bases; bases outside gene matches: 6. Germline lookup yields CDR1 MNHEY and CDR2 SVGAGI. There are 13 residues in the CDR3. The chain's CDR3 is CASSRDRLQPQHF. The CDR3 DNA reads TGTGCCAGCAGCCGGGACAGATTACAGCCCCAGCATTTT.

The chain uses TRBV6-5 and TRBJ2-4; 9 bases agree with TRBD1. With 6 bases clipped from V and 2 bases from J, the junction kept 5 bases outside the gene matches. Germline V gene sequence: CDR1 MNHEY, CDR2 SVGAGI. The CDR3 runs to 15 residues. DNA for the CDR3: TGTGCCAGCAGCACGACAGGGGGTACCAAAAACATTCAGTACTTC. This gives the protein CASSTTGGTKNIQYF.